This TCR beta chain derives from a study of response to subunit inactivated influenza vaccine. TCRdb passed the RT-PCR reads through MiXCR, listing each CDR3 protein once. The sample carries 450,000 to 700,000 distinct CDR3 sequences, 14% recorded once. Germline CDR1 is MGHRA and CDR2 is YSYEKL. The J segment lost 4 bases and the V segment lost 1 base, leaving 11 bases of the junction unmatched. The CDR3 runs 17 residues. This chain connects TRBV4-1 to TRBJ2-5; 8 positions match TRBD2. Sequences were derived from PBMCs from blood, sampled 11 to 12 days after vaccination. This receptor was identified in a man in his forties or fifties who received an inactivated influenza vaccine. The chain's CDR3 is CASSQAPPGGPRETQYF. CDR3 coding DNA: TGCGCCAGCAGCCAAGCCCCTCCGGGGGGGCCCAGAGAGACCCAGTACTTC.